Presented here are 8 T cell receptor beta chains from one specimen sequenced in a study of blood T cell repertoires in COVID-19. Clones were read by immunoSEQ multiplex PCR, and TCRdb kept only the in-frame ones, dropping some. In the table there are 270,000 or so clones, about 90% of which are singletons. Sample: PBMCs or T cells enriched from blood (not recorded which). The receptors derive from a woman aged 25 to 39 with acute COVID-19.

A single count supports this clone. CDR3 protein: CASSPLAGEAGELFF. In DNA form, the CDR3 reads TGTGCCAGCTCACCCCTAGCGGGAGAAGCCGGGGAGCTGTTTTTT. The gene calls are TRBV18 and TRBJ2-2; TRBD2 agrees at 10 bases. The length of the CDR3 is 15 residues. V shed 3 bases and J 6 bases; nucleotides not matched to a gene: 4. Germline values: CDR1 KGHSH, CDR2 LQKENI.

This CDR3 reads CASSPQEGPSTSEQYF. CDR3 nucleotide sequence: TGTGCCAGCAGCCCCCAGGAGGGACCCTCCACCTCCGAGCAGTACTTC. The V and J genes are TRBV3-1 (or the pseudogene TRBV3-2) and TRBJ2-7, with D maybe TRBD2 (6 bases). The germline V gene encodes CDR1 LGHDT and CDR2 YNNKEL (reference sequence). V was clipped by 4 bases and J by 6 bases, with 22 bases between them. The CDR3 loop spans 16 amino acids.

The chain links TRBV5-1 to TRBJ1-6; the match to TRBD1 covers 7 bases. With V trimmed by 0 bases and J by 5 bases, 8 bases remained unmatched. The germline V gene has CDR1 SGHRS and CDR2 YFSETQ. The CDR3 covers 17 residues. The CDR3 nucleotides read TGCGCCAGCAGCTTGGGGACAAGGGACAGCAATAATTCACCCCTCCACTTT. Translation gives CASSLGTRDSNNSPLHF.

The rearrangement uses TRBV4-1 and TRBJ2-7; 9 positions match TRBD1. The germline V gene encodes CDR1 MGHRA and CDR2 YSYEKL. This CDR3 region has 15 residues. Trimming cost V 4 bases and J 3 bases; bases outside gene matches: 7. CDR3 DNA: TGCGCCAGCAGCCTAGGACAGGGGAAAGTCTACGAGCAGTACTTC. The encoded protein is CASSLGQGKVYEQYF.

The CDR3 nucleotides are TGTGCCAGTACCTTAACAGGGGCCGGGGAGCTGTTTTTT. This gives the protein CASTLTGAGELFF. The rearrangement uses TRBV19 and TRBJ2-2; 7 nucleotides align to TRBD1. The CDR3 runs to 13 residues. Germline V gene data show CDR1 as LNHDA and CDR2 as SQIVND (reference sequence). V gave up 7 bases and J gave up 6 bases; unmatched junction bases: 5.

The chain joins TRBV28 to TRBJ2-2; possible D gene TRBD1, 6 bases. Per germline, CDR1 MDHEN and CDR2 SYDVKM. Between the trimmed V and J ends, which lost 4 bases and 5 bases, there was a span of 14 bases. This CDR3 comprises 15 residues. The CDR3 bases are TGTGCCAGCAGTTATCAGGACAGAGAGACCGGGGAGCTGTTTTTT. It translates to CASSYQDRETGELFF.

The chain links TRBV5-4 to TRBJ2-1; TRBD2 matches at 10 bases. With V trimmed by 2 bases and J by 4 bases, 3 bases remained unmatched. Germline V gene data show CDR1 as SGHNT and CDR2 as YYREEE (reference sequence). CDR3 length equals 15 residues. Here the CDR3 DNA reads TGTGCCAGCAGCTTAGCGGGAGGGGGATACAATGAGCAGTTCTTC. Translated: CASSLAGGGYNEQFF. Based on the CDR3 plus reference TRBV5-4 and TRBJ2-1, the full variable domain is ETGVTQSPTHLIKTRGQQVTLRCSSQSGHNTVSWYQQALGQGPQFIFQYYREEENGRGNFPPRFSGLQFPNYSSELNVNALELDDSALYLCASSLAGGGYNEQFFGPGTRLTVL.

The chain is built from TRBV11-2 and TRBJ2-7, with D perhaps TRBD2 (6 bases). CDR1 and CDR2 from the germline V gene are SGHAT and FQNNGV. The length of the CDR3 is 13 residues. Trimming shortened V by 5 bases and J by 1 base, and 9 bases separated the two germline ends. The chain's CDR3 is CASSRAGSYEQYF. The CDR3 nucleotides are TGTGCCAGCAGCCGAGCGGGTTCCTACGAGCAGTACTTC.